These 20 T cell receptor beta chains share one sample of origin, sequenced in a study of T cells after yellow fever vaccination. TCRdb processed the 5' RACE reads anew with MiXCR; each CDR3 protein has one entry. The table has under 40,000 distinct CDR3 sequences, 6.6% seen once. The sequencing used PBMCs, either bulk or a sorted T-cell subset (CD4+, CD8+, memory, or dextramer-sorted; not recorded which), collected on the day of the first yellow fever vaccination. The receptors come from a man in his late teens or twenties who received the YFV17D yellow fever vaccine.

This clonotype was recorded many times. Here the CDR3 reads CASRRTGNTIYF. The CDR3 nucleotides are TGTGCCAGCCGAAGGACTGGAAACACCATATATTTT. The chain links TRBV11-2 to TRBJ1-3; D gene uncertain. V was trimmed by 8 bases and J by 2 bases, leaving 7 bases between them. Germline assignment: CDR1 SGHAT and CDR2 FQNNGV. CDR3 length: 12 residues.

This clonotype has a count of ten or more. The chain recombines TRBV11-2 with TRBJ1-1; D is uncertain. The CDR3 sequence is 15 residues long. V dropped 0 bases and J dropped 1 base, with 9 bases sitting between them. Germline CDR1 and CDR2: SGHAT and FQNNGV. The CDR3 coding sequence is TGTGCCAGCAGCTTAGAGGTTGCTGGGAACACTGAAGCTTTCTTT. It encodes CASSLEVAGNTEAFF.

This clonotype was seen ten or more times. For the CDR3, the DNA is TGTGCCAGCAGTGACTCGGCCACCGGGGAGCTGTTTTTT. Protein product: CASSDSATGELFF. The rearrangement links TRBV6-4 to TRBJ2-2; D not certain. This CDR3 is 13 amino acids long. Germline-derived CDR1 and CDR2 are MRHNA and SNTAGT. The V gene lost 0 bases and the J gene lost 4 bases, with 3 bases spanning the gap.

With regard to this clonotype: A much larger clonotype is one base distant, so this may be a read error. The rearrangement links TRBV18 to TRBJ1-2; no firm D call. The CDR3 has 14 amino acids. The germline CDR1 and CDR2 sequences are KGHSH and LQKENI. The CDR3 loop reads CASSPQGANYDYTF. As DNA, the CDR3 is TGTGCCAGCTCACCACAGGGAGCTAACTATGACTACACCTTC.

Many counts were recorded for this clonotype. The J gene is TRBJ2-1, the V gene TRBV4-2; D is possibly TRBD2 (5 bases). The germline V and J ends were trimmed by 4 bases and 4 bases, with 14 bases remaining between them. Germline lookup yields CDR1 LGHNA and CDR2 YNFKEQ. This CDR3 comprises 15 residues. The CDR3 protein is CASSPSQERYNEQFF. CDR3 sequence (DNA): TGTGCCAGCAGCCCTAGTCAGGAGCGGTACAATGAGCAGTTCTTC.

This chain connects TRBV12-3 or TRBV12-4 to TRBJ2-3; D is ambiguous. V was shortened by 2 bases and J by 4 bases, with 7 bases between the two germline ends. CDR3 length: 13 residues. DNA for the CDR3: TGTGCCAGCAGTTTATCCGGGTCAGATACGCAGTATTTT. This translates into CASSLSGSDTQYF.

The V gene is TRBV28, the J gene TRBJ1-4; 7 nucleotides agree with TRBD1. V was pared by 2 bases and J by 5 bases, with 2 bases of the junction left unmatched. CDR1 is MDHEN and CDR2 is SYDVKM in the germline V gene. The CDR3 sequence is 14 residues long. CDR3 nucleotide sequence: TGTGCCAGCAGTTTACCACAGGGGAATGAAAAACTGTTTTTT. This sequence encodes CASSLPQGNEKLFF.

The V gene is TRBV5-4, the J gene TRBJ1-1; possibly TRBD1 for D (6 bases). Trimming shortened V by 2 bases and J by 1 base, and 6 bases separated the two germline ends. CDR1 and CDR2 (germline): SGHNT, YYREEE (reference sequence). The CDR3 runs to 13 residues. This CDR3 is CASSLQGNTEAFF. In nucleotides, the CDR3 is TGTGCCAGCAGCTTACAGGGGAACACTGAAGCTTTCTTT.

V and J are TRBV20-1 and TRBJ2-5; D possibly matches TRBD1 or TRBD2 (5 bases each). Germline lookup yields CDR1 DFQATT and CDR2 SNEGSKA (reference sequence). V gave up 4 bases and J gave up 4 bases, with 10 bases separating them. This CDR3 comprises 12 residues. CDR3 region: CSATEGLETQYF. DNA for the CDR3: TGCAGTGCTACAGAGGGGCTAGAGACCCAGTACTTC.

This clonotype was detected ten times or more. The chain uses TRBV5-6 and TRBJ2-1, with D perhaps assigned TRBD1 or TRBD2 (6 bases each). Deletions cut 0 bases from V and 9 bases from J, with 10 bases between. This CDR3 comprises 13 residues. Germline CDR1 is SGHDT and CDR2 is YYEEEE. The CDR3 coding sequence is TGTGCCAGCAGCTTGGGGAGGGGGGTTGAGCAGTTCTTC. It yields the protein CASSLGRGVEQFF.

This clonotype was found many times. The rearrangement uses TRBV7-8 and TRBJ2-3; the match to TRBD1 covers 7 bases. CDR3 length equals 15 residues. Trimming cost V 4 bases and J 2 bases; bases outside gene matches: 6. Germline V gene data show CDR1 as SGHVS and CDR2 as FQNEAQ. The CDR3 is CASSWNRGDTDTQYF. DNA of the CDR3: TGTGCCAGCAGCTGGAACAGGGGTGACACAGATACGCAGTATTTT.

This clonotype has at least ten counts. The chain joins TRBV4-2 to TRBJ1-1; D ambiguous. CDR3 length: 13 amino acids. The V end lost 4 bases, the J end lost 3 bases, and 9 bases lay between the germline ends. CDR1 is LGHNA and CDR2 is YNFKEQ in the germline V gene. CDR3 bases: TGTGCCAGCAGCCCTATCGGGGACACTGAAGCTTTCTTT. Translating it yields CASSPIGDTEAFF.

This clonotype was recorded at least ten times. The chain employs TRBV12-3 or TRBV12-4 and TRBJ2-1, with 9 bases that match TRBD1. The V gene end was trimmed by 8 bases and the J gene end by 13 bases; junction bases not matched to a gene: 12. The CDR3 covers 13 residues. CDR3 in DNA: TGTGCCAGCGAAAACCGGGACAGGGCCCACCAGTTCTTC. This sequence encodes CASENRDRAHQFF.

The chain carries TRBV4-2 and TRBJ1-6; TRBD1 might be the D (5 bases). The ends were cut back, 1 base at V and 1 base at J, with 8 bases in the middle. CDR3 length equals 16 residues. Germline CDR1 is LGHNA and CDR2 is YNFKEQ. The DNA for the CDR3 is TGTGCCAGCAGCCAAGCTGCAGGGTCCTATAATTCACCCCTCCACTTT. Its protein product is CASSQAAGSYNSPLHF.

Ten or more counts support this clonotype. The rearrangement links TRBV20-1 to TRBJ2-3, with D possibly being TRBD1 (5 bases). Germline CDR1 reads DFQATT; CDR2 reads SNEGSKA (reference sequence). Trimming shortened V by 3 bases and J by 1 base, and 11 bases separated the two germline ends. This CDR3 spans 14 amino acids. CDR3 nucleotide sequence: TGCAGTGCTAGCTCCAAGGGGCGCACAGATACGCAGTATTTT. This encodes CSASSKGRTDTQYF.

The CDR3 DNA reads as TGTGCCAGTAGTATAAGTCTGGGACTAGAGCAGTTCTTC. As protein: CASSISLGLEQFF. J is TRBJ2-1 and V is TRBV19; 7 positions match TRBD2. This CDR3 is built from 13 residues. With V trimmed by 2 bases and J by 10 bases, 5 bases remained unmatched. Germline V CDR1 and CDR2: LNHDA, SQIVND (reference sequence).

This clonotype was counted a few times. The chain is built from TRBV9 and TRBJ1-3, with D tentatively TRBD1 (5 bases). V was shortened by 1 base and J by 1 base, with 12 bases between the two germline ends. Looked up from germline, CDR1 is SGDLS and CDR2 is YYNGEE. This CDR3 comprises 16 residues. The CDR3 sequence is CASSVIGGLSGNTIYF. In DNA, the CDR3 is TGTGCCAGCAGCGTAATCGGGGGTCTTTCTGGAAACACCATATATTTT.

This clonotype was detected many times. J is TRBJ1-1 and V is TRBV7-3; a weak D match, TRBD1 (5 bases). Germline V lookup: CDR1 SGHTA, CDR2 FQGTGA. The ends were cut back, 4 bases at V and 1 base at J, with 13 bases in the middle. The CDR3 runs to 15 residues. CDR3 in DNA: TGTGCCAGCAGCTGGTCCCCAGGGAGGAACACTGAAGCTTTCTTT. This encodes CASSWSPGRNTEAFF.

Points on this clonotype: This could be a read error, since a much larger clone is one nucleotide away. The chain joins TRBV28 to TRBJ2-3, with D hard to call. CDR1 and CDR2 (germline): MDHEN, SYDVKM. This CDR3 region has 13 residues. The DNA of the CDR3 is TGTGCCAACAGTCAGCCCAACACAGATACGCAGTATTTT. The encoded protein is CANSQPNTDTQYF.

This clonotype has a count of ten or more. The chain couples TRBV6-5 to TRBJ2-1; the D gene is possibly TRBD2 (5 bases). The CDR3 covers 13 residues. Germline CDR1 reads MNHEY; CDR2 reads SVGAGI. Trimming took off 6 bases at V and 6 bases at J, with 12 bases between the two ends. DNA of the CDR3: TGTGCCAGCAGATATGTTGGAGGCAATGAGCAGTTCTTC. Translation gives CASRYVGGNEQFF.